A single sample gave rise to the 21 T cell receptor beta chains below, sequenced in a study of vaccination effects on CD4 cells after COVID-19. Their antigen targets remain unknown. Peptide-pool stimulation followed by sequencing identified expanded antigen-specific CD4+ clonotypes in the ViraFEST assay. The authors isolated CD4+ T cells after approximately 9 days of culture. Vaccine recipients had no previous SARS-CoV-2 infection; their nucleocapsid antibodies were negative. Assay used: immunoSEQ multiplex PCR; TCRdb lists only in-frame clones, some missing. The sample has around 60,000 clones, 76% seen once. Sequencing used CD4+ T cells from PBMCs cultured with HCoV-NL63 spike peptides, obtained before COVID-19 vaccination. These receptors all come from a human donor who received a COVID-19 vaccine.

The chain carries TRBV27 and TRBJ2-6; TRBD1 might be the D (5 bases). The V end was cut by 5 bases, the J end by 0 bases, with 17 bases between. The CDR3 is 18 amino acids. From germline, CDR1 is MNHEY and CDR2 SMNVEV (reference sequence). Here the CDR3 DNA reads TGTGCCAGCAGTCCCCGAAGGTCCCAGGGCTCTGGGGCCAACGTCCTGACTTTC. This codes for CASSPRRSQGSGANVLTF.

The table lists this clone with a few counts. V usage is TRBV30 and J usage is TRBJ1-5; perhaps TRBD1 as D (6 bases). Deletions cut 0 bases from V and 6 bases from J, with 12 bases between. Per the germline V gene, CDR1 is GTSNPN and CDR2 is SVGIG (reference sequence). The CDR3 spans 14 residues. The CDR3 nucleotides read TGTGCCTGGAGTGTAAGGGGGGGAGGTCAGCCCCAGCATTTT. This encodes CAWSVRGGGQPQHF.

The gene calls are TRBV18 and TRBJ2-4, with D perhaps matching TRBD2 (5 bases). The germline CDR1 and CDR2 sequences are KGHSH and LQKENI. This CDR3 contains 18 residues. V gave up 2 bases and J gave up 4 bases, with 21 bases separating them. This CDR3 is CASSPTSQKGSSKNIQYF. CDR3 bases: TGTGCCAGCTCACCAACTTCGCAAAAAGGGAGTTCGAAAAACATTCAGTACTTC.

This clone appeared once. V usage is TRBV3-1 (or the pseudogene TRBV3-2) and J usage is TRBJ2-1, with 11 nucleotides matching TRBD2. J gave up 9 bases and V 1 base, and 5 bases lay outside the gene matches. CDR3 size: 15 residues. Germline values: CDR1 LGHDT, CDR2 YNNKEL (reference sequence). CDR3 in DNA: TGTGCCAGCAGCCAAGGTCTAGCGGGGGGTGGTGAGCAGTTCTTC. This gives the protein CASSQGLAGGGEQFF.

This chain connects TRBV7-3 to TRBJ2-2; D uncertain. Germline CDR1 is SGHTA and CDR2 is FQGTGA. V shed 0 bases and J shed 1 base, with 6 bases lying between them. This CDR3 has 15 residues. CDR3 residues: CASSLTAGNTGELFF. For the CDR3, the DNA is TGTGCCAGCAGCTTAACTGCAGGGAACACCGGGGAGCTGTTTTTT.

This CDR3 is CASSYSRGRDRSYEQYV. CDR3 bases: TGTGCCAGCAGTTACTCCCGCGGGAGAGACCGATCCTACGAGCAGTACGTC. The chain recombines TRBV6-2 or TRBV6-3 with TRBJ2-7, with 7 bases aligning to TRBD2. The trim removed 0 bases at V and 1 base at J, leaving 9 bases unmatched. The germline gives CDR1 MNHEY, CDR2 SVGEGT. This CDR3 spans 17 amino acids.

The V and J genes are TRBV2 and TRBJ1-4; a possible D gene is TRBD1 (5 bases). CDR1 SNHLY and CDR2 FYNNEI come from the germline V gene. This CDR3 spans 11 amino acids. Trimming shortened V by 8 bases and J by 7 bases, and 8 bases separated the two germline ends. The CDR3 DNA sequence: TGTGCCAGCCGGGGGGGTGAAAAACTGTTTTTT. This gives the protein CASRGGEKLFF. Variable domain in full (rest from reference TRBV2 and TRBJ1-4): EPEVTQTPSHQVTQMGQEVILRCVPISNHLYFYWYRQILGQKVEFLVSFYNNEISEKSEIFDDQFSVERPDGSNFTLKIRSTKLEDSAMYFCASRGGEKLFFGSGTQLSVL.

J is TRBJ1-2 and V is TRBV6-4, with 8 nucleotides matching TRBD1. This CDR3 contains 15 residues. CDR1 MRHNA and CDR2 SNTAGT come from the germline V gene. The V and J ends lost 3 bases and 5 bases, in that order; junction bases with no gene match: 8. This CDR3 reads CASSDRAGGMYGYTF. The CDR3, as DNA: TGTGCCAGCAGTGATCGCGCAGGGGGCATGTATGGCTACACCTTC.

The V call is TRBV2, the J call TRBJ2-4, with D hard to call. V dropped 4 bases and J dropped 4 bases, with 8 bases sitting between them. From germline, CDR1 is SNHLY and CDR2 FYNNEI. CDR3 length equals 13 residues. The CDR3 loop is CASSGGSKNIQYF. The CDR3 DNA reads as TGTGCCAGCAGTGGAGGCAGTAAAAACATTCAGTACTTC.

This chain joins TRBV6-5 and TRBJ1-1; D remains unclear. Trimming pared 6 bases from V and 1 base from J, leaving 9 bases between. Germline CDR1 is MNHEY and CDR2 is SVGAGI. The CDR3 is made up of 13 amino acids. CDR3 region: CASRTYTNTEAFF. The CDR3 region has the DNA TGTGCCAGCAGAACTTACACGAACACTGAAGCTTTCTTT.

The V gene is TRBV4-1, the J gene TRBJ2-3, with a weak D call TRBD2 (6 bases). CDR1 is MGHRA and CDR2 is YSYEKL in the germline V gene. This CDR3 is 16 amino acids long. The V gene lost 1 base and the J gene lost 0 bases, with 11 bases spanning the gap. As DNA, the CDR3 is TGCGCCAGCAGCCAAGCGGAGGGAAGTAGCACAGATACGCAGTATTTT. As protein: CASSQAEGSSTDTQYF.

The V and J genes are TRBV10-3 and TRBJ2-1, with 10 nucleotides matching TRBD2. Germline V lookup: CDR1 ENHRY, CDR2 SYGVKD. CDR3 size: 15 residues. Germline trimming cut 6 bases from V and 2 bases from J; bases unmatched to any gene: 4. The CDR3 reads CAIRGTSEAYNEQFF. CDR3 sequence (DNA): TGTGCCATCAGGGGGACTAGCGAAGCCTACAATGAGCAGTTCTTC.

The V gene is TRBV7-2, the J gene TRBJ1-1; D call uncertain. Per germline, CDR1 SGHTA and CDR2 FQGNSA. The CDR3 consists of 12 residues. The V end lost 1 base, the J end lost 7 bases, and 7 bases lay between the germline ends. The CDR3 sequence is CASSLGRFEAFF. DNA of the CDR3: TGTGCCAGCAGCTTAGGGCGGTTTGAAGCTTTCTTT.

The chain is built from TRBV6-2 or TRBV6-3 and TRBJ2-3; the D gene is possibly TRBD1 (5 bases). V was pared by 4 bases and J by 10 bases, with 21 bases between. This CDR3 contains 15 residues. Looked up from germline, CDR1 is MNHEY and CDR2 is SVGEGT. Written as DNA, the CDR3 is TGTGCCAGCAGTTTTAGGGGCAGAGCAGGGTGGGCGCAGTATTTT. It yields the protein CASSFRGRAGWAQYF.

The chain links TRBV11-2 to TRBJ2-1, with 7 nucleotides matching TRBD1. Germline V CDR1 and CDR2: SGHAT, FQNNGV. This CDR3 contains 13 residues. Germline trimming cut 5 bases from V and 6 bases from J; bases unmatched to any gene: 4. In DNA form, the CDR3 reads TGTGCCAGCAGCCAGACAGGGAGCAATGAGCAGTTCTTC. It specifies CASSQTGSNEQFF.

The chain carries TRBV19 and TRBJ1-2, with D maybe TRBD1 (5 bases). The length of the CDR3 is 12 residues. Germline assignment: CDR1 LNHDA and CDR2 SQIVND (reference sequence). The V end lost 7 bases, the J end lost 5 bases, and 11 bases lay between the germline ends. Here the CDR3 reads CASTNWGYGYTF. The CDR3 nucleotides are TGTGCCAGTACCAACTGGGGGTATGGCTACACCTTC.

The chain joins TRBV7-2 to TRBJ2-2, with TRBD1 matching over 11 bases. Trimming removed 3 bases from V and 6 bases from J; junction bases left unmatched: 3. Germline V gene lookup returns CDR1 SGHTA and CDR2 FQGNSA. The CDR3 is 15 amino acids. The CDR3: CASSLGTGGPGELFF. The CDR3 coding sequence is TGTGCCAGCAGCTTGGGGACAGGGGGACCCGGGGAGCTGTTTTTT.

This chain uses TRBV24-1 with TRBJ2-3; D remains ambiguous. This CDR3 has 14 residues. The germline V gene has CDR1 KGHDR and CDR2 SFDVKD. Trimming removed 3 bases from V and 6 bases from J, with 12 bases in between. CDR3 residues: CATSDTARVDTQYF. The CDR3 DNA reads TGTGCCACCAGTGATACGGCTCGGGTGGATACGCAGTATTTT.

The rearrangement links TRBV5-4 to TRBJ1-2; unclear D gene. Trimming took 0 bases from V and 5 from J, leaving 8 bases between them. CDR1 and CDR2 (germline): SGHNT, YYREEE (reference sequence). The CDR3 is 13 amino acids. CDR3 sequence reads: CASSLEGVYGYTF. The CDR3 region has the DNA TGTGCCAGCAGCTTGGAGGGAGTGTATGGCTACACCTTC.

This chain connects TRBV19 to TRBJ1-6; 7 nucleotides agree with TRBD1. CDR3 size: 14 residues. Germline-derived CDR1 and CDR2 are LNHDA and SQIVND (reference sequence). V gave up 6 bases and J gave up 7 bases; unmatched junction bases: 6. The CDR3 reads CASSTTGLNSPLHF. The DNA for the CDR3 is TGTGCCAGTAGCACGACAGGGTTGAATTCACCCCTCCACTTT.

This sequence joins TRBV20-1 and TRBJ1-1, with TRBD1 matching over 11 bases. V trimming: 3 bases; J trimming: 0 bases; junction bases outside the gene matches: 3. In germline, CDR1 is DFQATT, CDR2 SNEGSKA (reference sequence). The length of the CDR3 is 15 residues. DNA for the CDR3: TGCAGTGCTAGTCGGACAGGGGGCATGAACACTGAAGCTTTCTTT. Translation gives CSASRTGGMNTEAFF.